What follows is one TCR beta chain and its context. These data come from a study of shared clonotypes between healthy human individuals. J lost 4 bases, V lost 5 bases, and 8 bases had no gene match. Germline V gene data show CDR1 as SEHNR and CDR2 as FQNEAQ (reference sequence). The CDR3 is made up of 17 amino acids. The repertoire was sequenced with immunoSEQ multiplex PCR; TCRdb's copy has only in-frame clones and lacks some. The sample has 1.6 million or so clones; about 98.5% are singletons. The donor population consisted of healthy HIV-negative adults with no recent acute infections or vaccinations.

This chain uses TRBV7-9 with TRBJ2-2; 12 bases fit TRBD2. This clonotype was obtained from a man in his thirties or forties in good health. The sample consisted of naive CD4+ T cells sorted from blood. Subset here: CD45RA+ positively selected. The CDR3 DNA reads TGTGCCAGCAGCCGGACTAGCGGGAAGTCCGGCACCGGGGAGCTGTTTTTT. Translating gives CASSRTSGKSGTGELFF. Using reference TRBV7-9 and TRBJ2-2 for the parts outside the CDR3, the full variable domain is DTGVSQNPRHKITKRGQNVTFRCDPISEHNRLYWYRQTLGQGPEFLTYFQNEAQLEKSRLLSDRFSAERPKGSFSTLEIQRTEQGDSAMYLCASSRTSGKSGTGELFFGEGSRLTVL.